This note documents a single T cell receptor beta chain sequence. What it binds is unknown. The record originates from a study of shared clonotypes between healthy human individuals. Study-level results: Donor clonotype sharing was expected to depend on sequencing depth.

Germline V gives CDR1 MNHEY, CDR2 SVGAGI. The V gene lost 6 bases and the J gene lost 11 bases, with 13 bases spanning the gap. CDR3 size: 11 residues. Method: immunoSEQ multiplex PCR; TCRdb's copy keeps in-frame clones and lacks some. The table includes about 980,000 clones, around 80% detected once. The gene calls are TRBV6-5 and TRBJ1-1; tentatively, D is TRBD1 (6 bases). Material: memory CD4+ T cells sorted from blood. Stated subset: CD45RA-negative fraction. This clonotype was obtained from a man aged 18 to 30 in good health. DNA of the CDR3: TGTGCCAGCAGCTTTGACAGGCATGCTTTCTTT. Its translation is CASSFDRHAFF.